Sequencing of this TCR beta chain was carried out in a study of PD-1 blockade in classical Hodgkin lymphoma. General observations from the study: The study reported lower baseline TCR diversity in newly diagnosed patients than in healthy donors. Prior to therapy, complete responders displayed diversity much like that of newly diagnosed patients.

A remark on this clone: Its antigen remains unknown.

The repertoire was sequenced with immunoSEQ multiplex PCR; TCRdb's copy has only in-frame clones and lacks some. The table shows 23,000 or so clones, with 85% occurring only once. This CDR3 contains 16 residues. V gave up 5 bases and J gave up 1 base, with 18 bases separating them. Germline V CDR1 and CDR2: SGHTA, FQGNSA. Regarding time point: cycle 4 day 1 (C4D1), after around six weeks of nivolumab. All the patients suffered relapse after autologous stem cell transplantation, and brentuximab vedotin exposure differed. Classification of best responses gave complete response, partial response or progressive disease.

The receptor was isolated from a human donor with classical Hodgkin lymphoma. The material sequenced was peripheral blood mononuclear cells (PBMCs), taken before the fourth cycle of nivolumab. V usage is TRBV7-2 and J usage is TRBJ2-7; possibly TRBD1 or TRBD2 for D (6 bases each). CDR3 DNA: TGTGCCAGCAGCCTAGAGTGGAGGGGGGCATCCTACGAGCAGTACTTC. This gives the protein CASSLEWRGASYEQYF.